This T cell receptor beta chain was captured by sequencing in a study of T cell repertoires in cytomegalovirus infection. With V trimmed by 7 bases and J by 6 bases, 10 bases remained unmatched. Germline lookup yields CDR1 LNHDA and CDR2 SQIVND (reference sequence). The CDR3 consists of 14 residues. Findings of the study overall: Dominating the ex vivo response were HLA-C-restricted CMV-specific TCR beta clonotypes.

Each CDR3 protein is one row after TCRdb ran MiXCR on the reads. Of 360,000 or so distinct CDR3 sequences in the sample, about a third were seen once. This clonotype was seen more than once but under ten times. Its antigen is undetermined. The origin of this receptor is a human donor in good health (CMV status not recorded). Some clones in this sample may be carry-over from other donors' samples. Sequences were derived from cultured PBMCs, sampled from culture after CMV antigen stimulation. The chain joins TRBV19 to TRBJ1-2, with TRBD1 identical over 8 bases. The CDR3 DNA reads TGTGCCAGTATTTCCTGGACAGGGATCGATGGCTACACCTTC. This encodes CASISWTGIDGYTF.